This T cell receptor (beta chain) was observed in a study of blood T cell repertoires in COVID-19. The V and J ends lost 9 bases and 4 bases, in that order; junction bases with no gene match: 3. The germline V gene encodes CDR1 LNHDA and CDR2 SQIVND (reference sequence). This CDR3 has 13 amino acids. Method: immunoSEQ multiplex PCR; TCRdb's copy keeps in-frame clones and lacks some. The sample lists over 200,000 clones; about 88% were seen once. Participant-given clinical history determined each cohort assignment. J is TRBJ1-6 and V is TRBV19; 7 positions agree with TRBD1. Material: PBMCs or T cells enriched from blood (not recorded which). The TCR comes from a woman aged 25-40 years who had been exposed to COVID-19. DNA for the CDR3: TGTGCCAGCGGGACAGATTATAATTCACCCCTCCACTTT. This sequence encodes CASGTDYNSPLHF.